This T cell receptor beta chain stems from a study of blood T cell repertoires in COVID-19. Across the whole study: From the United States, Italy and Spain came samples of acute and convalescent COVID-19. T cells, B-cell-depleted T cells, or PBMCs provided the cDNA or gDNA that served as material.

There are 11 residues in the CDR3. The germline V gene has CDR1 MNHEY and CDR2 SMNVEV (reference sequence). V was cut by 5 bases and J by 10 bases, with 11 bases left in between. The repertoire was sequenced with immunoSEQ multiplex PCR; TCRdb's copy has only in-frame clones and lacks some. The sample has fewer than 90,000 clones, nearly 95% seen once. Sequenced: peripheral blood. This clonotype was sampled from a human donor with active COVID-19. The donor label of this sample is uncertain. The V and J genes are TRBV27 and TRBJ1-1; D unresolved. The CDR3 reads CASSAGPRAFF. Here the CDR3 DNA reads TGTGCCAGCAGTGCAGGTCCTCGAGCTTTCTTT.